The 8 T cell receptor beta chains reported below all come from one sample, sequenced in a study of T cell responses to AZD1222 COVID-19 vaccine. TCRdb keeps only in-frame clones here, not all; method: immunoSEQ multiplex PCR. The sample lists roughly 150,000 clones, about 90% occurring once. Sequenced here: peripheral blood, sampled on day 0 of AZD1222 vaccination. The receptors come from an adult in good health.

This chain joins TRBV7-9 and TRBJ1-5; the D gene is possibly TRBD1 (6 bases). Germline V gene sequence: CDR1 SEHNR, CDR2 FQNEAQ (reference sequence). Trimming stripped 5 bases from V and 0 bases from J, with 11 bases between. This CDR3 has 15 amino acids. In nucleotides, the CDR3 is TGTGCCAGCAGCCCGGGGGGGCTTAGCAATCAGCCCCAGCATTTT. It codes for CASSPGGLSNQPQHF. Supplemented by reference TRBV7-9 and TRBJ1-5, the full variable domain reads DTGVSQNPRHKITKRGQNVTFRCDPISEHNRLYWYRQTLGQGPEFLTYFQNEAQLEKSRLLSDRFSAERPKGSFSTLEIQRTEQGDSAMYLCASSPGGLSNQPQHFGDGTRLSIL.

The chain's CDR3 is CASSIDDSQLVSTDTQYF. The CDR3 coding sequence is TGTGCCAGTAGTATAGATGACTCCCAATTGGTTAGCACAGATACGCAGTATTTT. The chain combines TRBV19 with TRBJ2-3; unclear D gene. CDR1 and CDR2 from the germline V gene are LNHDA and SQIVND (reference sequence). This CDR3 is built from 18 residues. Deletions cut 0 bases from V and 0 bases from J, with 16 bases between.

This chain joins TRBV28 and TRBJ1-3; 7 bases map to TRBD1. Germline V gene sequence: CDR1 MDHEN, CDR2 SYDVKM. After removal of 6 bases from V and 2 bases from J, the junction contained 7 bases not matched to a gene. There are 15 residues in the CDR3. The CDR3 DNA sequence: TGTGCCAGCAGCAGCCCAGGGGGTACTGGAAACACCATATATTTT. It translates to CASSSPGGTGNTIYF.

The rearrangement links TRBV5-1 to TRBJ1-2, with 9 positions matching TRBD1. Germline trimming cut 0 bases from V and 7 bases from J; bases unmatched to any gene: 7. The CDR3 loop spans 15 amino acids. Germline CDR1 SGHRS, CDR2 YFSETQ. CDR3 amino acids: CASSLGRDRAPGYTF. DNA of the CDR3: TGCGCCAGCAGCTTGGGACGGGACAGGGCCCCTGGCTACACCTTC.

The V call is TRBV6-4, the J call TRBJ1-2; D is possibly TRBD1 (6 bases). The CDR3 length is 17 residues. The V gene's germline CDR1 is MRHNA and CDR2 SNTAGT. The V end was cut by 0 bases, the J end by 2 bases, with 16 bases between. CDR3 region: CASSDSSLGGPNYGYTF. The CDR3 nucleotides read TGTGCCAGCAGTGACTCGAGTCTGGGGGGCCCCAACTATGGCTACACCTTC.

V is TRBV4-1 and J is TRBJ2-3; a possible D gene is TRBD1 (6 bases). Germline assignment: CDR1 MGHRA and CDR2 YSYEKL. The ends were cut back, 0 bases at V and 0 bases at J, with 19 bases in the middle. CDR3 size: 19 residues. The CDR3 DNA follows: TGCGCCAGCAGCCAAGATGGGTCATCGACAGGATTTAGCACAGATACGCAGTATTTT. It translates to CASSQDGSSTGFSTDTQYF.

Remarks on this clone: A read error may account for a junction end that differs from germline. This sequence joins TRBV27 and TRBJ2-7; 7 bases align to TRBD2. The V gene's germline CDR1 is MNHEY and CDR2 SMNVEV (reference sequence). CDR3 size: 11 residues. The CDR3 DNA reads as TGTGCCAGCAGTTTATCAACTAGCGCGGAGTTC. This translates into CASSLSTSAEF.

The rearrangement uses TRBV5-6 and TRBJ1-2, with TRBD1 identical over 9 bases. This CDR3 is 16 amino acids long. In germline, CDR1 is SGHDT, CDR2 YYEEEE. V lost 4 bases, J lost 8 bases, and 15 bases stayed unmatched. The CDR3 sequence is CASSRWTGVDLPGYTF. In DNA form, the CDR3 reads TGTGCCAGCAGCCGCTGGACAGGGGTAGACCTACCCGGCTACACCTTC.